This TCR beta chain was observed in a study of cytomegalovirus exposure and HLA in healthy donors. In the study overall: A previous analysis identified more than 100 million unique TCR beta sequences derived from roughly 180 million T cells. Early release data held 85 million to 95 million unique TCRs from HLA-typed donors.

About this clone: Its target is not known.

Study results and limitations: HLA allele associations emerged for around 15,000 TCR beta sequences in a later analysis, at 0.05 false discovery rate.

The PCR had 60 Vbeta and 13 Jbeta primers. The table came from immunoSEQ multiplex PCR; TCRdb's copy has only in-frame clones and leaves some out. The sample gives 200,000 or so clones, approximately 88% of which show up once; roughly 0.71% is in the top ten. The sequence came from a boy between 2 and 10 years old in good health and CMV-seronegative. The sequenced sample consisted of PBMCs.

CDR3 nucleotide sequence: TGTGCCAGCAGCTTAGCGGGAGGTAGCAATGAGCAGTTCTTC. Translating gives CASSLAGGSNEQFF. The chain has TRBV7-9 and TRBJ2-1; D is possibly TRBD2 (6 bases). The CDR3 contains 14 residues. Between the trimmed V and J ends, which lost 0 bases and 6 bases, there was a span of 9 bases. Germline V CDR1 and CDR2: SEHNR, FQNEAQ (reference sequence).